This TCR beta chain was retrieved from a study of regulatory T cells in long-lasting Graves disease. In this sample, this clonotype turned up once. Its matching antigen is unknown. As to time point: newly diagnosed GD, antithyroid drugs for less than 3 months. The TCR library used RNA extracted from PBMCs. Into tubes containing EDTA, approximately 8.9 milliliters of peripheral blood were drawn. Construction of the TCR beta libraries employed iRepertoire HTBI primers in conjunction with Arm-PCR of CDR3 regions. TCRdb called the multiplex PCR reads again in MiXCR, with one record for every CDR3 protein. The sample shows 300,000 to 450,000 distinct CDR3 sequences, 15% to 19% of them seen only once. General observations from the study: Public clonotype sharing was higher in persistent than newly diagnosed patients. Less diverse TCR repertoires were seen in persistent Graves' patients than in newly diagnosed ones.

This clonotype was obtained from a female donor with Graves disease. This specimen was peripheral blood mononuclear cells (PBMCs), taken at new diagnosis, from a patient treated with antithyroid drugs.

The CDR3 DNA sequence: TGTGCCATAGAACAGGGGGCGCCCAAAAACATTCAGTACTTC. This codes for CAIEQGAPKNIQYF. This rearrangement joins TRBV6-1 to TRBJ2-4, with 9 bases aligning to TRBD1. This CDR3 spans 14 amino acids. Per the germline V gene, CDR1 is MNHNS and CDR2 is SASEGT. The junction had 6 bases not matched to a gene; V was cut back by 10 bases and J by 2 bases.